These 11 T cell receptor beta chains were all obtained from the same sample, sequenced in a study of blood T cells in healthy people across ages. Combining a sample-barcoded 5' primer with a J-beta primer mix, a second PCR ran for roughly 7 to 12 cycles. TCRdb passed the 5' RACE reads through MiXCR, listing each CDR3 protein once. The repertoire consists of over 750,000 distinct CDR3 sequences, with more than 20% occurring once and the leading ten covering more than 7.5%. The same sample was also used in a study of T cells of mothers and their children.

Sequenced material: blood. The receptors shown here come from a boy younger than 18 in good health.

This clonotype was recorded a few times. The chain has TRBV3-1 and TRBJ2-1; D remains unclear. The V and J ends lost 0 bases and 0 bases respectively, with 9 bases between them. Germline CDR1 LGHDT, CDR2 YNNKEL (reference sequence). The CDR3 contains 16 residues. This CDR3 is CASSQEPVSSYNEQFF. CDR3 in DNA: TGTGCCAGCAGCCAAGAGCCGGTGAGCTCCTACAATGAGCAGTTCTTC.

The V gene is TRBV19, the J gene TRBJ2-5, with D possibly matching TRBD2 (5 bases). The DNA end favors TRBJ2-7, so the J call may be wrong. Germline-derived CDR1 and CDR2 are LNHDA and SQIVND (reference sequence). There are 14 residues in the CDR3. CDR3 sequence (DNA): TGTGCCAGTGGTACAAGCGGCAATTTCTACGAGCAGTACTTC. Translating it yields CASGTSGNFYEQYF.

The chain combines TRBV11-1 with TRBJ2-7; D assignment may be TRBD1 or TRBD2 (5 bases each). Germline-derived CDR1 and CDR2 are SGHAT and FQDESV (reference sequence). V lost 5 bases, J lost 2 bases, and 13 bases lay in between. This CDR3 has 14 amino acids. The DNA of the CDR3 is TGTGCCAGCAGCGTCGGGACGGACGCCTACGAGCAGTACTTC. This encodes CASSVGTDAYEQYF. The full variable domain, with the rest looked up from reference TRBV11-1 and TRBJ2-7, is EAEVAQSPRYKITEKSQAVAFWCDPISGHATLYWYRQILGQGPELLVQFQDESVVDDSQLPKDRFSAERLKGVDSTLKIQPAELGDSAMYLCASSVGTDAYEQYFGPGTRLTVT.

This clonotype was detected only a few times. The rearrangement uses TRBV29-1 and TRBJ2-5, with D uncertain. CDR1 and CDR2 from the germline V gene are SQVTM and ANQGSEA. Trimming pared 0 bases from V and 10 bases from J, leaving 12 bases between. The CDR3 loop spans 12 amino acids. CDR3 residues: CSVEDPALDQYF. The CDR3 DNA reads TGCAGCGTTGAAGATCCCGCCTTGGACCAGTACTTC.

This clonotype was counted only a few times. This sequence joins TRBV5-6 and TRBJ2-5; D assignment may be TRBD1 or TRBD2 (5 bases each). The germline V and J ends were trimmed by 5 bases and 4 bases, with 24 bases remaining between them. The germline CDR1 and CDR2 sequences are SGHDT and YYEEEE. The CDR3 spans 17 residues. CDR3 bases: TGTGCCAGCAGGGCATACTACCGGGACGCGTGGAGAGAGACCCAGTACTTC. Translating gives CASRAYYRDAWRETQYF.

This sequence joins TRBV6-2 or TRBV6-3 and TRBJ2-2; the match to TRBD2 covers 10 bases. V was clipped by 3 bases and J by 2 bases; unmatched bases: 3. CDR1 is MNHEY and CDR2 is SVGEGT in the germline V gene. This CDR3 region has 16 residues. The CDR3 DNA follows: TGTGCCAGCAGTTATAGCGGGGGGTTTAACACCGGGGAGCTGTTTTTT. Translated, it gives CASSYSGGFNTGELFF.

The chain is built from TRBV20-1 and TRBJ2-1, with a weak D call TRBD1 (5 bases). V was trimmed by 4 bases and J by 0 bases, leaving 13 bases between them. Germline V gives CDR1 DFQATT, CDR2 SNEGSKA (reference sequence). The CDR3 spans 15 residues. The CDR3 DNA follows: TGCAGTGCTACAGGGTTTCCGAGCTCCTACAATGAGCAGTTCTTC. It codes for CSATGFPSSYNEQFF.

This clonotype was seen a handful of times. This sequence joins TRBV7-9 and TRBJ1-4, with a tentative D call TRBD1 (5 bases). The CDR3 has 17 amino acids. In germline, CDR1 is SEHNR, CDR2 FQNEAQ (reference sequence). V lost 0 bases to trimming and J lost 5 bases, with 16 bases between them. The CDR3 loop reads CASSLADLGLVNEKLFF. DNA of the CDR3: TGTGCCAGCAGCTTAGCGGACCTGGGACTAGTGAATGAAAAACTGTTTTTT.

V is TRBV7-9 and J is TRBJ2-2, with TRBD1 matching over 9 bases. CDR1 SEHNR and CDR2 FQNEAQ come from the germline V gene (reference sequence). The CDR3 has 17 residues. V shed 3 bases and J 7 bases; nucleotides not matched to a gene: 12. This CDR3 is CASSFRTGTGKNGELFF. DNA for the CDR3: TGTGCCAGCAGCTTCAGAACCGGGACAGGGAAGAACGGGGAGCTGTTTTTT.

This clonotype was seen a handful of times. This chain joins TRBV7-3 and TRBJ2-1, with a tentative D call TRBD2 (5 bases). The V gene lost 1 base and the J gene lost 8 bases, with 12 bases spanning the gap. CDR3 length equals 14 residues. Germline CDR1 is SGHTA and CDR2 is FQGTGA. CDR3 sequence reads: CASSLNRGWDEQFF. CDR3 DNA: TGTGCCAGCAGCTTAAACCGGGGTTGGGATGAGCAGTTCTTC.

The chain uses TRBV2 and TRBJ1-1, with 8 bases that match TRBD1. The junction had 3 bases not matched to a gene; V was cut back by 6 bases and J by 0 bases. The CDR3 is made up of 14 amino acids. The germline V gene has CDR1 SNHLY and CDR2 FYNNEI. The DNA of the CDR3 is TGTGCCAGCAGACAGGACAGGGTGAACACTGAAGCTTTCTTT. Translated: CASRQDRVNTEAFF.